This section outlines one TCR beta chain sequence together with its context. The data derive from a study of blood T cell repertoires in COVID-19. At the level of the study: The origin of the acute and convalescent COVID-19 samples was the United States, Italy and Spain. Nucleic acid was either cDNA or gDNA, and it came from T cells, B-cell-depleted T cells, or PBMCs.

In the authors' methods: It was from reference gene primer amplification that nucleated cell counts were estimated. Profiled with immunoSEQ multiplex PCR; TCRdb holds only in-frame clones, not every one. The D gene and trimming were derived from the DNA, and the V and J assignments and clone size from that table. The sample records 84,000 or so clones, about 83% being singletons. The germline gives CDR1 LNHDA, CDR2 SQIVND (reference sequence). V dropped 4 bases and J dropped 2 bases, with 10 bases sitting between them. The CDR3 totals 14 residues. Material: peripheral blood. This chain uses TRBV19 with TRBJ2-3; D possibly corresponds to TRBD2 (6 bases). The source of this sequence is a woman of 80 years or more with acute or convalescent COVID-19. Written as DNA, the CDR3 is TGTGCCAGTAGTAGCGGGGCCGTCACAGATACGCAGTATTTT. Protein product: CASSSGAVTDTQYF.